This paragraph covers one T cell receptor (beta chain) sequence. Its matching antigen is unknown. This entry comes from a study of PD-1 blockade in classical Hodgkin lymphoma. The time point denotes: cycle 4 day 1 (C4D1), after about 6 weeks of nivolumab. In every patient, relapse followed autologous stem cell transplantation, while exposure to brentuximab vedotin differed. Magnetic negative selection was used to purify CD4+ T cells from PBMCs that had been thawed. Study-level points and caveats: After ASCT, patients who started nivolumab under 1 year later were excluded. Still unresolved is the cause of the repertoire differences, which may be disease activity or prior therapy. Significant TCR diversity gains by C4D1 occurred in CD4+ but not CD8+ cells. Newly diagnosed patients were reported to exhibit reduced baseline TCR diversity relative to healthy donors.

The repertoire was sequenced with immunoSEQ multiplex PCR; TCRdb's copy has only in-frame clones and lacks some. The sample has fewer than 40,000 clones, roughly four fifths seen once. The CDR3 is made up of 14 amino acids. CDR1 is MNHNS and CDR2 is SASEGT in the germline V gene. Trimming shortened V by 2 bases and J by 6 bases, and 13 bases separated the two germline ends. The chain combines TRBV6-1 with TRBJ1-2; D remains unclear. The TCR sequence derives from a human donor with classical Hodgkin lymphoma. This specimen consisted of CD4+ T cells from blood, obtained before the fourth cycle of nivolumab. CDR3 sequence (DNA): TGTGCCAGCAGTGAAACACCCCTTCGGGATGGCTACACCTTC. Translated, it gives CASSETPLRDGYTF.